This T cell receptor (beta chain) was captured by sequencing in a study of immune cell composition in non-small cell lung cancer. The CDR3 consists of 15 residues. After removal of 0 bases from V and 5 bases from J, the junction contained 7 bases not matched to a gene. Germline V gene sequence: CDR1 SGHTS, CDR2 YDEGEE. Produced via immunoSEQ multiplex PCR; TCRdb's table is partial and in-frame only. The sample consists of a few thousand clones, less than 80% of them appearing once. The chain couples TRBV5-8 to TRBJ2-5; 7 bases agree with TRBD2. The specimen sequenced was lung tumor tissue. The TCR sequence derives from a human donor with non-small cell lung cancer. CDR3 nucleotides: TGTGCCAGCAGCTTGGCGCGACTAGCAGGGGAGACCCAGTACTTC. It translates to CASSLARLAGETQYF. The whole variable domain, filled in from reference TRBV5-8 and TRBJ2-5, reads EAGVTQSPTHLIKTRGQQATLRCSPISGHTSVYWYQQALGLGLQFLLWYDEGEERNRGNFPPRFSGRQFPNYSSELNVNALELEDSALYLCASSLARLAGETQYFGPGTRLLVL.